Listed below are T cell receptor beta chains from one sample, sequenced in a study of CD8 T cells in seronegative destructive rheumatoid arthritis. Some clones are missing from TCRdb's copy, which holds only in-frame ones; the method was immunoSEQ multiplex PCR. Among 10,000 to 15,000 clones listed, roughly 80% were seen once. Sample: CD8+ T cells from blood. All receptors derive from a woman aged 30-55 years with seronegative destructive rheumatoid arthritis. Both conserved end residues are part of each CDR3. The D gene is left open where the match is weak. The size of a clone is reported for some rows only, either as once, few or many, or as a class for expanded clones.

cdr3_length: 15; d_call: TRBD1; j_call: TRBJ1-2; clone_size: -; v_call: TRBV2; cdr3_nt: TGTGCCAGCACCGCTGTTCGGGACAGGGCCTATGGCTACACCTTC; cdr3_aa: CASTAVRDRAYGYTF
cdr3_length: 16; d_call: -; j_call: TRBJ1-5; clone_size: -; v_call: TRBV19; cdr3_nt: TGTGCCAGTAGCCTTGGGGATCAGGGTTGGGGTCAGCCCCAGCATTTT; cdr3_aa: CASSLGDQGWGQPQHF
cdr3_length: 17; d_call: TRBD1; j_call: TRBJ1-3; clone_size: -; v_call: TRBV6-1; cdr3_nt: TGTGCCAGCAGTGAGAACGGGGACAGGGTTTTCAGTAACACCATATATTTT; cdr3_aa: CASSENGDRVFSNTIYF
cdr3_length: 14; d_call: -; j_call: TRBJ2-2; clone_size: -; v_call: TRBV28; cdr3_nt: TGTGCCAGCTGCCCACAGGGAAGTACCGGGGAGCTGTTTTTT; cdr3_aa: CASCPQGSTGELFF
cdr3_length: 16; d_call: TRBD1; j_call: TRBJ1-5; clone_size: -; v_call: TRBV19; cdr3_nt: TGTGCCAGTAGTGAGATAGGGACAGGAACTGGCCAGCCCCAGCATTTT; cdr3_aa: CASSEIGTGTGQPQHF
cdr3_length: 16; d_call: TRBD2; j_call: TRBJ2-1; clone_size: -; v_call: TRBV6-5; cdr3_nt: TGTGCCAGCAGTTACTCTCTAGCGGGCTATTACAATGAGCAGTTCTTC; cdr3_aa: CASSYSLAGYYNEQFF
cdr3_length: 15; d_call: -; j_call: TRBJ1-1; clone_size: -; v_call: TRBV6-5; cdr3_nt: TGTGCCAGCAGTTACTCGATGGCCAGGGGCCCTGAAGCTTTCTTT; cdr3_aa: CASSYSMARGPEAFF
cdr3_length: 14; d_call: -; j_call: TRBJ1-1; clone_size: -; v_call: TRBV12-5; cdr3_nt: TGTGCTAGTGGTTTCGGTACAGGGATCACTGAAGCTTTCTTT; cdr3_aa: CASGFGTGITEAFF
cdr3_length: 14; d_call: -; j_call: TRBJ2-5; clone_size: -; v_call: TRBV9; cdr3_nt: TGTGCCAGCAGCGCACGAGGACAGCAAGAGACCCAGTACTTC; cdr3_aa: CASSARGQQETQYF
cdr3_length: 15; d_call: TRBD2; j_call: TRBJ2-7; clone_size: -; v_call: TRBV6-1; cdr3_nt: TGTGCCAGTTGCCTGGGGCGGGGGACTTTCTACGAGCAGTACTTC; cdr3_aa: CASCLGRGTFYEQYF
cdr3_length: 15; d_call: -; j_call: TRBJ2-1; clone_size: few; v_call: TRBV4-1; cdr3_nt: TGCGCCAGCAGCCAAGTAGCACGTATCTACAATGAGCAGTTCTTC; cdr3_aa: CASSQVARIYNEQFF
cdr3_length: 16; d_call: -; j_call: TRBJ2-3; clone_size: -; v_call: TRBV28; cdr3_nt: TGTGCCAGCAGTCTAAGGCGTGAGGGCCGGGGTGATACGCAGTATTTT; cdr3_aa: CASSLRREGRGDTQYF
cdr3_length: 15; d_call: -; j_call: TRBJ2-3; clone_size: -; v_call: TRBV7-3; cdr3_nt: TGTGCCAGCAGCTTAAAGGTTGGCGGGGCGGATACGCAGTATTTT; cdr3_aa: CASSLKVGGADTQYF
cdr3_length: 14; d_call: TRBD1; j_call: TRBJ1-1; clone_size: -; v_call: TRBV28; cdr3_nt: TGTGCCAGCAGTCCTCTAGAACAGGGGGCTGAAGCTTTCTTT; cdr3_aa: CASSPLEQGAEAFF
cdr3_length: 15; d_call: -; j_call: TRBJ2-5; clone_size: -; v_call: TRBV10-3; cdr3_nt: TGTGCCATCAGTGAGGACAGTTCGGAGGGGGAGACCCAGTACTTC; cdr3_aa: CAISEDSSEGETQYF
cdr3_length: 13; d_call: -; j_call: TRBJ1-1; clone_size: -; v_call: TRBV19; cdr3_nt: TGTGCCAGTAGTTTGGCAGGGGCCACTGAAGCTTTCTTT; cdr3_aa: CASSLAGATEAFF
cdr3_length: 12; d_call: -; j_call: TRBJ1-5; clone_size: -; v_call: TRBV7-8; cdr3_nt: TGTGCCAGCAGCCTAAGCAATCAGCCCCAGCATTTT; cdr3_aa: CASSLSNQPQHF
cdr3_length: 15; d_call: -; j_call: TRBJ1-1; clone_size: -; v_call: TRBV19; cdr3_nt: TGTGCCAGTAGTATTTGGCAGGGACAGAACACTGAAGCTTTCTTT; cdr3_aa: CASSIWQGQNTEAFF
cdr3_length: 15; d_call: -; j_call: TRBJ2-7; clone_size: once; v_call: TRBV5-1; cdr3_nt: TGCGCCAGCAGCGGAGAATGGGGAGAGATCTACGAGCAGTACTTC; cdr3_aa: CASSGEWGEIYEQYF
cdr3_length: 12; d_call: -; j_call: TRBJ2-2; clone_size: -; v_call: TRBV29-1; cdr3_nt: TGCAGCGTTGCAGGGATCACCGGGGAGCTGTTTTTT; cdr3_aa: CSVAGITGELFF
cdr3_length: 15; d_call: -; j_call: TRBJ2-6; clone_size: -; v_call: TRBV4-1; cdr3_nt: TGCGCCAGCAGCCAAATCCTCTCTGGGGCCAACGTCCTGACTTTC; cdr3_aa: CASSQILSGANVLTF
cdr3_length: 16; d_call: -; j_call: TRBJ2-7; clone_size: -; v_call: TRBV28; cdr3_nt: TGTGCCAGCAGTTTCGGGGGAACCCCTGGGGCCTACGAGCAGTACTTC; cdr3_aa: CASSFGGTPGAYEQYF
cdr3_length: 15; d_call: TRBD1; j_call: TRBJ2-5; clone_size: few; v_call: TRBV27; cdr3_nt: TGTGCCAGCAGTATCTCGGACAGGGGGCCAGAGACCCAGTACTTC; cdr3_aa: CASSISDRGPETQYF
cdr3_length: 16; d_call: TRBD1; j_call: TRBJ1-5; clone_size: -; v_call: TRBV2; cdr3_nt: TGTGCCAGCAGTGCGCAGGGGGCGCGTAGCAATCAGCCCCAGCATTTT; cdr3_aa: CASSAQGARSNQPQHF
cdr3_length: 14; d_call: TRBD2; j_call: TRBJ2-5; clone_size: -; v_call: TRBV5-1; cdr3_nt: TGCGCCAGCAGCCCCCCCGGCGGGGGGCCCTTCGGGCACTTC; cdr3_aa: CASSPPGGGPFGHF
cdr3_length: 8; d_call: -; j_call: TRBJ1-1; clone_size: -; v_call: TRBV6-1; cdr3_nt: TGTGCCACCGAGGAAGCTTTCTTT; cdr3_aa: CATEEAFF
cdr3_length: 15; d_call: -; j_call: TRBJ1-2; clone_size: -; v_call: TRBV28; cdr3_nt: TGTGCCAGCAGTTACTCACCCGGGACAACCTATGGCTACACCTTC; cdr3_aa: CASSYSPGTTYGYTF
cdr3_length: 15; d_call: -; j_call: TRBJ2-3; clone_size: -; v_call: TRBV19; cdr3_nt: TGTGCCAGTAGTATACTGGCACCACCCACAGATACGCAGTATTTT; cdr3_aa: CASSILAPPTDTQYF
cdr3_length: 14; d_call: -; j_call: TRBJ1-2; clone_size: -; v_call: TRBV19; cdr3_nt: TGTGCCAGTAGTATGGGACTGGGAGATGGTGGCTACACCTTC; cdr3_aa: CASSMGLGDGGYTF
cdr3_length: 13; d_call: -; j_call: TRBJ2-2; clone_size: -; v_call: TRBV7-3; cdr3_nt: TGTGCCAGCAGCTTACTGAACACCGGGGAGCTGTTTTTT; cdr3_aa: CASSLLNTGELFF
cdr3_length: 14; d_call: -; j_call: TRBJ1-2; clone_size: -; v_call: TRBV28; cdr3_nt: TGTGCCAGCAGTTTATTTAGGGGGTCGACTGGCTACACCTTC; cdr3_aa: CASSLFRGSTGYTF
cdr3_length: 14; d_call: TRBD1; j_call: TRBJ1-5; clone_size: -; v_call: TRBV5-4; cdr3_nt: TGTGCCAGCAGCTGGACAGGGGACAATCAGCCCCAGCATTTT; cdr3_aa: CASSWTGDNQPQHF
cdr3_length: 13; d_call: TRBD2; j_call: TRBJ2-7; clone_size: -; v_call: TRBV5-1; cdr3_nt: TGCGCCAGCAGCACCGGGGGGGCGCGGGAGCAGTACTTC; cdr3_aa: CASSTGGAREQYF
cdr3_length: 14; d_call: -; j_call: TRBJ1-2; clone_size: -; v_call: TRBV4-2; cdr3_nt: TGTGCCAGCGGCCAAGATGGGCAGTCCTATGGCTACACCTTC; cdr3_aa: CASGQDGQSYGYTF
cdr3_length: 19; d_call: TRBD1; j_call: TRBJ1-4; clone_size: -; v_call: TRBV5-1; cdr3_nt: TGCGCCAGCAGCCCCTCCCGAATTATTACCGGGACAGCTAATGAAAAACTGTTTTTT; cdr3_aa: CASSPSRIITGTANEKLFF
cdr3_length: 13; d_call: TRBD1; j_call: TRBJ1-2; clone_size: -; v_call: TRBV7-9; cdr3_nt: TGTGCCAGCAGCTTACCAGGGGGTGATGGCTACACCTTC; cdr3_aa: CASSLPGGDGYTF
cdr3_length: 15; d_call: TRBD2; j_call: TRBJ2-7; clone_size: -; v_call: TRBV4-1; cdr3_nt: TGCGCCAGCAGCCGCGGCGGGGGGTTATTCTACGAGCAGTACTTC; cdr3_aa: CASSRGGGLFYEQYF
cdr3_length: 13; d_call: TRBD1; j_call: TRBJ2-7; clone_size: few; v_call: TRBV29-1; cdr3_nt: TGCAGCGTTGCCCTACAGGGGGCGGACGAGCAGTACTTC; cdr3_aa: CSVALQGADEQYF